This T cell receptor beta chain appears in the sequencing data of a study of CD8 T cells in ankylosing spondylitis. General study findings and limits: Reactive arthritis synovial fluid and blood previously showed some of these motif variants. The authors found the disease-linked clones to be CD8+ and relatively rare in peripheral blood.

The CDR3 runs 15 residues. Germline CDR1 reads SGHDT; CDR2 reads YYEEEE. With 0 bases removed from V and 2 bases from J, the gap between germline ends came to 10 bases. Making use of molecular barcodes, quantitative 5'-RACE generated TCR beta libraries. TCRdb analysed the 5' RACE reads with MiXCR anew, one entry per CDR3 protein. This sample yields approximately 300,000 distinct CDR3 sequences, of which over 15% are seen a single time; less than 9% belongs to the top ten. This clonotype was seen a handful of times. Its antigen is currently unknown. This clonotype was sampled from a male donor with ankylosing spondylitis or in good health (not recorded which). Specimen: blood, either unsorted or a sorted T cell fraction (not recorded which). The genes are TRBV5-6 and TRBJ2-3; maybe TRBD2 (6 bases). The CDR3 DNA reads TGTGCCAGCAGCTTGGTTTCGGGACTCACAGATACGCAGTATTTT. This sequence encodes CASSLVSGLTDTQYF.